This T cell receptor (beta chain) was sequenced for a study of CD8 T cells in ankylosing spondylitis. Points from the study as a whole: Ankylosing spondylitis blood appeared to be characterized by a TCR beta motif of several highly homologous variants.

MiXCR was run by TCRdb on the 5' RACE reads, yielding one entry per CDR3 protein. The sample holds under 150,000 distinct CDR3 sequences, 15% to 20% seen once. V lost 6 bases and J lost 0, with 9 bases in between. CDR3 length: 14 amino acids. Many counts were recorded for this clonotype. Its antigen remains unknown. This clonotype originated in a male donor with ankylosing spondylitis. The chain joins TRBV12-3 or TRBV12-4 to TRBJ2-1; D is possibly TRBD2 (5 bases). The source material was blood, either unsorted or a sorted T cell fraction (not recorded which). The CDR3 loop is CASRNRDSYNEQFF. CDR3 DNA sequence: TGTGCCAGCAGGAACCGGGACTCCTACAATGAGCAGTTCTTC.